This T cell receptor beta chain originates from a study of cytotoxic CD8 clonotypes in ibrutinib-treated CLL. About this clone itself: Its specificity is not known.

The table came from immunoSEQ multiplex PCR; TCRdb's copy has only in-frame clones and leaves some out. The sample holds over 65,000 clones; 68% are singletons and the top ten take approximately 6%. Findings of the study overall: Baseline clonality, higher than in age-matched healthy donors, tracked circulating CD8+ T-cell counts.

The CDR3 is 15 amino acids. Germline V gene data show CDR1 as SGHDN and CDR2 as FVKESK. With 4 bases clipped from V and 4 bases from J, the junction kept 7 bases outside the gene matches. Source: PBMCs, taken after 12 months of ibrutinib treatment. The TCR was taken from a human donor with chronic lymphocytic leukemia. The chain carries TRBV14 and TRBJ1-2; TRBD1 aligns across 9 bases. CDR3 sequence: CASSRRQGGTYGYTF. The CDR3 DNA is TGTGCCAGCAGCCGAAGACAGGGGGGTACCTATGGCTACACCTTC.